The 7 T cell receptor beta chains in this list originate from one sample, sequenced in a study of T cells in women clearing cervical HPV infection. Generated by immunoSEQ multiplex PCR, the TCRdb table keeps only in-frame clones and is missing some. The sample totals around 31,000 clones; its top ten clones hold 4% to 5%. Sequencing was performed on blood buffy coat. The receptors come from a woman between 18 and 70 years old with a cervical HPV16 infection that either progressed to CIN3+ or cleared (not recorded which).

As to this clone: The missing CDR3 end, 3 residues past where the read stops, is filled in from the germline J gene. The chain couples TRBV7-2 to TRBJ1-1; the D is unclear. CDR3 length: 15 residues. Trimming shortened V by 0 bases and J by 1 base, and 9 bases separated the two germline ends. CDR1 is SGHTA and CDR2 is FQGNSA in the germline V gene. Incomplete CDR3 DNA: TGTGCCAGCAGCTTAGCTACACCTCGGAACACTGAA. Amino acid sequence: CASSLATPRNTE. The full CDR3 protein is CASSLATPRNTEAFF.

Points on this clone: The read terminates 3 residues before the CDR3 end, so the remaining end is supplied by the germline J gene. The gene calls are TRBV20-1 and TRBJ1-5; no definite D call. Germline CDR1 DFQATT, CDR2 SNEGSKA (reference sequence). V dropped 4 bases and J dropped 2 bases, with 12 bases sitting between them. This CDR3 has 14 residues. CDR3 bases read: TGCAGTGCTACAGGAGTGGATGGCAATCAGCCC. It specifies CSATGVDGNQP. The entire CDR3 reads CSATGVDGNQPQHF.

The CDR3 region is CAISSLAGTDTQYF. The CDR3 bases that were read are TGTGCCATCAGTTCACTAGCGGGGACAGATACG. The J gene is TRBJ2-3, the V gene TRBV10-3; 10 bases line up with TRBD2. The CDR3 goes on 3 residues after the read ends, and that part is filled in from the germline J gene. Per the germline V gene, CDR1 is ENHRY and CDR2 is SYGVKD. This CDR3 comprises 14 residues. J gave up 3 bases and V 5 bases, and 2 bases lay outside the gene matches.

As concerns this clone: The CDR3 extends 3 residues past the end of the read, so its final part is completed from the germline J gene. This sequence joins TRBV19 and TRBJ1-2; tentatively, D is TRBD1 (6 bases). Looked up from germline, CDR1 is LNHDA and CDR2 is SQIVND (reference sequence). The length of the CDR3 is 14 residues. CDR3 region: CASSPGTSGGRYTF. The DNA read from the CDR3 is TGTGCCAGTAGTCCCGGGACTAGCGGGGGCCGC.

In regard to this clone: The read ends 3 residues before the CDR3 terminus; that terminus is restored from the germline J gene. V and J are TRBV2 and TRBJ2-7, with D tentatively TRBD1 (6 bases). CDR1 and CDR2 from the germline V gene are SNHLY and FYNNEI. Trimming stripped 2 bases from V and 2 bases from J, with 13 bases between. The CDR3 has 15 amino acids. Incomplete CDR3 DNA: TGTGCCAGCAGTGAATTAGGTCAGGGGCCCTACGAG. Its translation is CASSELGQGPYE. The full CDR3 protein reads CASSELGQGPYEQYF.

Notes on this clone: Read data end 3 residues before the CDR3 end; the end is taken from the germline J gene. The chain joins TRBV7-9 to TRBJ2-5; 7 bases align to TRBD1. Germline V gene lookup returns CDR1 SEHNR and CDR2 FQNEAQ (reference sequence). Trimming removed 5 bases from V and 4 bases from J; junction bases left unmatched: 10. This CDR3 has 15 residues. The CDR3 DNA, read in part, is TGTGCCAGCAGCCCCCGGCGAGGGGGCCGAGAGACC. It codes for CASSPRRGGRET. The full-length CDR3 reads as CASSPRRGGRETQYF.

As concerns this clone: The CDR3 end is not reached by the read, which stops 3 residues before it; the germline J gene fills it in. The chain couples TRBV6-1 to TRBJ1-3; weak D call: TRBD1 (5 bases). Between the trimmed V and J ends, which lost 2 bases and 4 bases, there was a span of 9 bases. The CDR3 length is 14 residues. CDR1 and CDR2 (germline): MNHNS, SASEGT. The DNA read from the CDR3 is TGTGCCAGCAGTGAATTAGGGGCGGGAAACACC. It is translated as CASSELGAGNT. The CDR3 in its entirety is CASSELGAGNTIYF.